The text below deals with one T cell receptor (beta chain). The specificity of this receptor is unknown. Base qualities are missing; no much larger clone stands one base away. Patients with autoimmune disease history or receiving systemic immunosuppression were excluded from the trial. Peripheral blood for TCR sequencing was collected from all dose cohorts at baseline, on cycle 4 day 1, and on cycle 7 day 1. The samples were drawn from a first-in-human, open-label, multicenter phase I dose-escalation trial of ivuxolimab. Adults with locally advanced or metastatic head and neck squamous cell, hepatocellular, melanoma or renal cell carcinoma were enrolled in the trial. Before TCR sequencing, CD4+ T cells and CD8+ T cells from peripheral blood were sorted into separate populations. This specimen belongs to a study of OX40 agonist ivuxolimab in advanced cancers. Notes on the research overall: Ivuxolimab was an agonistic, fully human IgG2 monoclonal antibody directed against OX40 (CD134), a costimulatory receptor. The paper covers the monotherapy dose-escalation part of the phase I ivuxolimab trial, which included N ≈ 57 patients. Partial responses occurred in three dose-escalation patients: two with cutaneous melanoma and one with hepatocellular carcinoma. Among the roughly 50 dose-escalation patients, about 19 had hepatocellular carcinoma, approximately 15 melanoma, 9 renal cell carcinoma and 9 head and neck cancer. Intravenous ivuxolimab was administered to patients every 2 weeks at six dose levels: 0.01, 0.1, 0.3, 1.5, 3 and 10 mg/kg. In the dose-escalation cohort, 82.7% of patients were male, and the mean age was approximately 60 years, with a range of 23 to 79. Peripheral TCRbeta sequencing was intended to test whether TCR sequence diversity was altered and clonal T-cell expansion was caused by ivuxolimab. Prior anti-PD-1, anti-PD-L1 or anti-CTLA-4 therapy was permitted, and checkpoint inhibitors had been received by under 50% of dose-escalation patients.

Summary of the overall study and its limitations: Low levels of normalized T-cell clonal expansion were also shown by some nonresponding patients. Partial responders in the 0.1-3.0 mg/kg groups had among the lowest normalized peripheral clonal expansion, especially among CD8+ T cells. At doses from 0.1 to 3.0 mg/kg, clonal expansion was seen in both CD4+ and CD8+ blood T cells between baseline and week 6. Which antigens the clonally expanded peripheral T cells were specific for was not determined. On average, CD8+ T cells showed more expanded clones than CD4+ T cells after ivuxolimab.

The germline V gene yields SGDLS for CDR1 and YYNGEE for CDR2. Trimming removed 0 bases from V and 0 bases from J; the gene matches leave 2 bases unexplained. Including the terminal cysteine and phenylalanine, the CDR3 comprises 17 residues. Only the CDR3 part of the read is kept: 51 bases, read in frame from the first base. For sequencing of the TCRbeta CDR3 region, genomic DNA was extracted from the sorted cells. TCRbeta CDR3 regions were sequenced using the immunoSEQ Assay. TCRdb holds this immuneACCESS table with in-frame rearrangements only. Some clones are missing; in checked studies, unresolved V genes explain under half, and the rest has no known cause. This sample gives approximately 50,000 clones in total; roughly 93% of them show up just once. Around 18% of the sample goes to the ten largest clones.

The input for sequencing was CD4+ or CD8+ T cells sorted from blood, taken in a trial of the OX40 agonist ivuxolimab. This sequence uses TRBV9 and TRBJ2-1; 11 bases in the middle match TRBD2. This TCR was recovered from an adult with an advanced solid tumor such as melanoma, head and neck, liver or kidney cancer. The DNA reads as follows: TGTGCCAGCAGCGTAGGGGGACTAGCGGACTCCTACAATGAGCAGTTCTTC. It specifies CASSVGGLADSYNEQFF.